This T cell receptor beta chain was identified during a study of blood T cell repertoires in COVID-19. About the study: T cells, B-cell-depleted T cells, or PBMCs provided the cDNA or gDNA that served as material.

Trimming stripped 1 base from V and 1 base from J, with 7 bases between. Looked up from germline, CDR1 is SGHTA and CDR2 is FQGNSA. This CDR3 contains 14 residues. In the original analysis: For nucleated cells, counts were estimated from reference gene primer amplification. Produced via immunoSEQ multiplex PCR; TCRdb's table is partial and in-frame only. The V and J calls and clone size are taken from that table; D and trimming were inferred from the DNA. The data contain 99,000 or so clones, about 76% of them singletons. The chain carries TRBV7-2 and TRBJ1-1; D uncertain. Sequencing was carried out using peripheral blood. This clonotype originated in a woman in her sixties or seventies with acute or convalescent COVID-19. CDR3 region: CASSLVAENTEAFF. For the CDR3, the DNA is TGTGCCAGCAGCTTAGTGGCGGAGAACACTGAAGCTTTCTTT.